These 31 T cell receptor beta chains came from one sample sequenced in a study of siplizumab effects on memory and regulatory T cells (dated by TCRdb to the late 2010s). The method behind the library was the immunoSEQ multiplex PCR assay. TCRdb limited this immuneACCESS table to in-frame rearrangements with V and J called. A share of clones is missing; checked studies link under half to unresolved V genes, and the rest is unexplained. Within this sample are 110,000 or so clones, with under 95% of them counted one time only. The ten largest clones capture around 0.3% of the sample. Material for sequencing was CD4+ T cells sorted from blood. The origin of the receptors is a human donor in good health.

This rearrangement joins TRBV5-8 to TRBJ2-3; 7 positions match TRBD1. V shed 6 bases, J shed 0 bases, and the junction held 16 bases outside the gene matches. Germline lookup yields CDR1 SGHTS and CDR2 YDEGEE. This CDR3 is built from 18 residues. The DNA of the CDR3 is TGTGCCAGCACCTCGAACTCTCTCGGGACAGCTAGCACAGATACGCAGTATTTT. It yields the protein CASTSNSLGTASTDTQYF.

V usage is TRBV28 and J usage is TRBJ1-2; D perhaps matches TRBD1 (5 bases). This CDR3 comprises 12 residues. The V end was cut by 5 bases, the J end by 10 bases, with 14 bases between. In germline, CDR1 is MDHEN, CDR2 SYDVKM. CDR3 coding DNA: TGTGCCAGCAGTCTGAAAGCGGGGGTCTACACCTTC. It encodes CASSLKAGVYTF.

The chain links TRBV2 to TRBJ1-5, with D perhaps TRBD1 (6 bases). Germline V gene data show CDR1 as SNHLY and CDR2 as FYNNEI. The germline V and J ends were trimmed by 7 bases and 0 bases, with 19 bases remaining between them. CDR3 length: 17 amino acids. CDR3 loop: CASTPRGAFDSNQPQHF. The CDR3 DNA reads TGTGCCAGCACCCCTAGGGGGGCTTTCGATAGCAATCAGCCCCAGCATTTT.

The genes are TRBV18 and TRBJ2-2; D unresolved. Trimming shortened V by 6 bases and J by 0 bases, and 5 bases separated the two germline ends. This CDR3 spans 13 amino acids. Germline-derived CDR1 and CDR2 are KGHSH and LQKENI. CDR3 DNA sequence: TGTGCCAGCTCCACGGCGAACACCGGGGAGCTGTTTTTT. Its translation: CASSTANTGELFF.

V is TRBV10-2 and J is TRBJ1-5; the D is unclear. The CDR3 is made up of 16 amino acids. Between the trimmed V and J ends, which lost 2 bases and 6 bases, there was a span of 17 bases. Germline V gene sequence: CDR1 WSHSY, CDR2 SAAADI. The CDR3 nucleotides read TGCGCCAGCAGTGAGATCTGGGCCCCTATGGGTCAGCCCCAGCATTTT. Translation gives CASSEIWAPMGQPQHF.

This clone appeared once. The gene calls are TRBV9 and TRBJ1-2; tentatively, D is TRBD1 (6 bases). Germline CDR1 reads SGDLS; CDR2 reads YYNGEE. V lost 6 bases and J lost 3, with 9 bases in between. CDR3 length equals 12 residues. Written as DNA, the CDR3 is TGTGCCAGCAAGGGGGGCGACTATGGCTACACCTTC. Amino acid sequence: CASKGGDYGYTF.

V is TRBV5-6 and J is TRBJ2-7; tentative D call: TRBD1 (5 bases). The germline V gene encodes CDR1 SGHDT and CDR2 YYEEEE. V was clipped by 3 bases and J by 1 base, with 17 bases between them. This CDR3 has 16 amino acids. The CDR3 DNA reads TGTGCCAGCAGCTATGCCAGGGTGGTTAGATCCTACGAGCAGTACTTC. It yields the protein CASSYARVVRSYEQYF. The full variable domain, in which reference TRBV5-6 and TRBJ2-7 provide the parts outside the CDR3, is DAGVTQSPTHLIKTRGQQVTLRCSPKSGHDTVSWYQQALGQGPQFIFQYYEEEERQRGNFPDRFSGHQFPNYSSELNVNALLLGDSALYLCASSYARVVRSYEQYFGPGTRLTVT.

This sequence joins TRBV27 and TRBJ1-3; D gene ambiguous. The CDR3 runs 12 residues. The V end lost 4 bases, the J end lost 4 bases, and 5 bases lay between the germline ends. Germline lookup yields CDR1 MNHEY and CDR2 SMNVEV (reference sequence). The CDR3 DNA reads TGTGCCAGCAGTTATTCGGGAAACACCATATATTTT. This sequence encodes CASSYSGNTIYF.

V is TRBV7-9 and J is TRBJ2-5, with 7 nucleotides matching TRBD1. This CDR3 has 15 residues. V shed 1 base and J 2 bases; nucleotides not matched to a gene: 4. Germline V CDR1 and CDR2: SEHNR, FQNEAQ (reference sequence). In nucleotides, the CDR3 is TGTGCCAGCAGCTTAGGGGACAGAATTCAAGAGACCCAGTACTTC. Amino acids: CASSLGDRIQETQYF.

The chain employs TRBV30 and TRBJ1-1; no reliable D call. Germline V gene sequence: CDR1 GTSNPN, CDR2 SVGIG (reference sequence). Trimming left V 0 bases short and J 1 base short, with 9 bases between. The CDR3 extends over 14 amino acids. CDR3 DNA: TGTGCCTGGAGTGTTGGACCCGGGAACACTGAAGCTTTCTTT. It encodes CAWSVGPGNTEAFF.

V gene TRBV27 combines with J gene TRBJ2-7; D unresolved. The CDR3 runs 15 residues. Germline V gives CDR1 MNHEY, CDR2 SMNVEV (reference sequence). Trimming cost V 2 bases and J 1 base, with 12 bases left between them. As DNA, the CDR3 is TGTGCCAGCAGTTTAGAAGGGTTGGGGTCCTACGAGCAGTACTTC. The encoded protein is CASSLEGLGSYEQYF.

The chain combines TRBV19 with TRBJ2-5; D possibly corresponds to TRBD2 (6 bases). The V gene lost 3 bases and the J gene lost 5 bases, with 10 bases spanning the gap. In germline, CDR1 is LNHDA, CDR2 SQIVND (reference sequence). The CDR3 consists of 13 residues. The CDR3 nucleotides read TGTGCCAGTAGTATGGTACGGGGGGAGACCCAGTACTTC. Its translation: CASSMVRGETQYF.

The V and J genes are TRBV29-1 and TRBJ1-1, with TRBD1 as a possible D gene (5 bases). Trimming pared 5 bases from V and 4 bases from J, leaving 11 bases between. Germline CDR1 reads SQVTM; CDR2 reads ANQGSEA. The CDR3 is made up of 12 amino acids. The chain's CDR3 is CSVNLGVTEAFF. Here the CDR3 DNA reads TGCAGCGTTAACTTAGGGGTCACTGAAGCTTTCTTT.

The chain has TRBV11-3 and TRBJ2-7; D is possibly TRBD1 (5 bases). Trimming left V 0 bases short and J 6 bases short, with 6 bases between. Per germline, CDR1 SGHNT and CDR2 YENEEA. CDR3 length: 12 amino acids. In DNA form, the CDR3 reads TGTGCCAGCAGCTTAGATAGGGGCGAGCAGTACTTC. Translated, it gives CASSLDRGEQYF. The whole variable domain, remainder taken from reference TRBV11-3 and TRBJ2-7, is EAGVVQSPRYKIIEKKQPVAFWCNPISGHNTLYWYLQNLGQGPELLIRYENEEAVDDSQLPKDRFSAERLKGVDSTLKIQPAELGDSAVYLCASSLDRGEQYFGPGTRLTVT.

V is TRBV5-1 and J is TRBJ2-7; no reliable D call. V lost 2 bases and J lost 4, with 13 bases in between. CDR1 and CDR2 (germline): SGHRS, YFSETQ. The CDR3 extends over 14 amino acids. In nucleotides, the CDR3 is TGCGCCAGCAGCTTTAGAGGACCTCCATACGAGCAGTACTTC. It codes for CASSFRGPPYEQYF. Full variable domain (outside the CDR3, taken from reference TRBV5-1 and TRBJ2-7): KAGVTQTPRYLIKTRGQQVTLSCSPISGHRSVSWYQQTPGQGLQFLFEYFSETQRNKGNFPGRFSGRQFSNSRSEMNVSTLELGDSALYLCASSFRGPPYEQYFGPGTRLTVT.

The chain joins TRBV27 to TRBJ1-2; D is uncertain. There are 14 residues in the CDR3. Germline assignment: CDR1 MNHEY and CDR2 SMNVEV (reference sequence). V was pared by 0 bases and J by 7 bases, with 12 bases between. CDR3 sequence reads: CASSLSSGTAGYTF. CDR3 DNA: TGTGCCAGCAGTTTATCTTCAGGAACAGCTGGCTACACCTTC.

This clone was counted once. The genes are TRBV18 and TRBJ2-5, with 9 nucleotides matching TRBD1. The CDR3 is 17 amino acids. CDR1 is KGHSH and CDR2 is LQKENI in the germline V gene. Germline trimming cut 3 bases from V and 3 bases from J; bases unmatched to any gene: 11. The CDR3 sequence: CASSPHRPGQGKETQYF. CDR3 coding DNA: TGTGCCAGCTCACCGCACAGGCCAGGACAGGGGAAAGAGACCCAGTACTTC.

The chain combines TRBV5-6 with TRBJ2-5; D uncertain. Germline V gives CDR1 SGHDT, CDR2 YYEEEE. V lost 2 bases, J lost 1 base, and 9 bases lay in between. The CDR3 contains 14 residues. The CDR3 coding sequence is TGTGCCAGCAGCTTTCGGGTCTTCCAAGAGACCCAGTACTTC. This encodes CASSFRVFQETQYF.

This clone was seen just once. This chain links TRBV6-5 with TRBJ1-3; D call uncertain. Germline V gene data show CDR1 as MNHEY and CDR2 as SVGAGI. The CDR3 spans 14 residues. The V end was cut by 2 bases, the J end by 0 bases, with 5 bases between. This CDR3 reads CASSYTHSGNTIYF. The CDR3 DNA reads as TGTGCCAGCAGTTACACCCACTCTGGAAACACCATATATTTT.

The chain has TRBV9 and TRBJ1-3; D is unclear. The CDR3 is made up of 15 amino acids. Trimming stripped 3 bases from V and 4 bases from J, with 14 bases between. CDR1 and CDR2 from the germline V gene are SGDLS and YYNGEE. CDR3: CASSGGATGGNTIYF. For the CDR3, the DNA is TGTGCCAGCAGCGGCGGAGCTACTGGCGGAAACACCATATATTTT. Combining the CDR3 with reference TRBV9 and TRBJ1-3 gives the whole variable domain DSGVTQTPKHLITATGQRVTLRCSPRSGDLSVYWYQQSLDQGLQFLIQYYNGEERAKGNILERFSAQQFPDLHSELNLSSLELGDSALYFCASSGGATGGNTIYFGEGSWLTVV.

The CDR3 region is CATSRDVGATNEKLFF. CDR3 coding DNA: TGTGCCACCAGCAGAGATGTCGGTGCAACTAATGAAAAACTGTTTTTT. This sequence joins TRBV15 and TRBJ1-4; D is undetermined. The CDR3 covers 16 residues. Germline V lookup: CDR1 LNHNV, CDR2 YYDKDF (reference sequence). Trimming removed 0 bases at V and 0 bases at J, with 8 bases between.

The chain recombines TRBV19 with TRBJ1-1; no reliable D call. Germline CDR1 LNHDA, CDR2 SQIVND (reference sequence). Trimming pared 7 bases from V and 0 bases from J, leaving 9 bases between. The CDR3 is 13 amino acids. The CDR3 DNA follows: TGTGCCAGTAAAACCCCACTGAACACTGAAGCTTTCTTT. Its translation is CASKTPLNTEAFF. Filled out from reference TRBV19 and TRBJ1-1, the complete variable domain reads DGGITQSPKYLFRKEGQNVTLSCEQNLNHDAMYWYRQDPGQGLRLIYYSQIVNDFQKGDIAEGYSVSREKKESFPLTVTSAQKNPTAFYLCASKTPLNTEAFFGQGTRLTVV.

V and J are TRBV1 and TRBJ2-4; the listed D gene, TRBD2, was not tested against the DNA. TRBV1 is flagged as a pseudogene. This CDR3 is built from 17 residues. CDR3 in amino acids: CTSSPKGGGLAKNIQYF. DNA of the CDR3: TGCACCAGCAGCCCGAAAGGCGGGGGTCTAGCCAAAAACATTCAGTACTTC.

The V gene is TRBV5-4, the J gene TRBJ2-3; 12 positions match TRBD2. J was trimmed by 6 bases and V by 4 bases; bases with no gene match: 6. CDR1 is SGHNT and CDR2 is YYREEE in the germline V gene (reference sequence). This CDR3 comprises 15 residues. CDR3: CASSEITSGRDTQYF. The CDR3 DNA reads TGTGCCAGCAGCGAGATAACTAGCGGGAGGGATACGCAGTATTTT.

The chain joins TRBV18 to TRBJ2-1; the match to TRBD2 covers 11 bases. Per the germline V gene, CDR1 is KGHSH and CDR2 is LQKENI. Germline trimming cut 6 bases from V and 4 bases from J; bases unmatched to any gene: 5. The CDR3 is 15 amino acids. The CDR3 is CASSLGLAEYNEQFF. Written as DNA, the CDR3 is TGTGCCAGCTCCCTGGGACTAGCGGAATACAATGAGCAGTTCTTC.

The rearrangement links TRBV5-5 to TRBJ2-7; 13 bases are shared with TRBD2. The germline CDR1 and CDR2 sequences are SGHKS and YYEKEE (reference sequence). The J segment lost 3 bases and the V segment lost 2 bases, leaving 2 bases of the junction unmatched. The length of the CDR3 is 15 residues. CDR3 loop: CASSLRTSGSYEQYF. DNA of the CDR3: TGTGCCAGCAGCTTAAGGACTAGCGGGAGCTACGAGCAGTACTTC.

The V gene is TRBV4-2, the J gene TRBJ2-5, with 9 bases matching TRBD2. Germline values: CDR1 LGHNA, CDR2 YNFKEQ. This CDR3 region has 18 residues. Germline trimming cut 0 bases from V and 1 base from J; bases unmatched to any gene: 9. The CDR3 nucleotides read TGTGCCAGCAGCCAAGATGGGCCCCAAGCGGGGGGCCAAGAGACCCAGTACTTC. It codes for CASSQDGPQAGGQETQYF.

The chain couples TRBV6-6 to TRBJ2-2; tentatively, D is TRBD2 (5 bases). This CDR3 spans 16 amino acids. V lost 3 bases to trimming and J lost 0 bases, with 11 bases between them. Germline V gene data show CDR1 as MNHNY and CDR2 as SVGAGI (reference sequence). The DNA for the CDR3 is TGTGCCAGCAGTTATTCCCTGCGGGCGAACACCGGGGAGCTGTTTTTT. It translates to CASSYSLRANTGELFF.

V is TRBV6-1 and J is TRBJ1-4, with D unclear. Germline V gene data show CDR1 as MNHNS and CDR2 as SASEGT. The V gene lost 0 bases and the J gene lost 0 bases, with 8 bases spanning the gap. The CDR3 spans 16 residues. The CDR3 loop is CASSEAAGATNEKLFF. The DNA for the CDR3 is TGTGCCAGCAGTGAAGCGGCAGGTGCAACTAATGAAAAACTGTTTTTT.

The genes are TRBV6-1 and TRBJ1-2; the D gene is possibly TRBD1 (6 bases). V was cut by 1 base and J by 4 bases, with 10 bases left in between. From germline, CDR1 is MNHNS and CDR2 SASEGT. The CDR3 loop spans 14 amino acids. In DNA form, the CDR3 reads TGTGCCAGCAGTGAAGACGCCAGGGGCTATGGCTACACCTTC. It yields the protein CASSEDARGYGYTF.

The chain has TRBV6-1 and TRBJ1-2, with 11 bases identical to TRBD1. CDR3 length: 14 amino acids. V was pared by 5 bases and J by 8 bases, with 7 bases of the junction left unmatched. Germline lookup yields CDR1 MNHNS and CDR2 SASEGT. The CDR3 region is CASSPGTGGRGYTF. CDR3 coding DNA: TGTGCCAGCAGTCCGGGGACAGGGGGTCGAGGCTACACCTTC.